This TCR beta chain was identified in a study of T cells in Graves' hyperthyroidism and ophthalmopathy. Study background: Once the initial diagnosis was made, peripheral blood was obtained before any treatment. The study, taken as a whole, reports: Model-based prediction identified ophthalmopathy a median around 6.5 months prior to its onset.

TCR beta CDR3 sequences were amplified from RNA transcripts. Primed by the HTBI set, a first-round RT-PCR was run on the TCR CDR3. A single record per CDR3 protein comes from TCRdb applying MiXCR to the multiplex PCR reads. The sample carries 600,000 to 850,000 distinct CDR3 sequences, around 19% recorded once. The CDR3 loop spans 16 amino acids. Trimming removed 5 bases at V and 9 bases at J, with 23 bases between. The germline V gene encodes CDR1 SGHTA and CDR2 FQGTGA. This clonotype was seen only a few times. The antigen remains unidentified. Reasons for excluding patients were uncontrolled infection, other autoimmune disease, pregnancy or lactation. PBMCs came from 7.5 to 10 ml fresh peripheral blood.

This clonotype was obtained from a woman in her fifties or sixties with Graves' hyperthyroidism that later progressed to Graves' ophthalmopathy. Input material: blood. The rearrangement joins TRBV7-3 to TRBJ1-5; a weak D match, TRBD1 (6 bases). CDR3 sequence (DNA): TGTGCCAGCAGCCCGACGGGGGGGGACACCGTCTGGCCCCAGCATTTT. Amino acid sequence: CASSPTGGDTVWPQHF. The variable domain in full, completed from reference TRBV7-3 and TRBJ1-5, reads GAGVSQTPSNKVTEKGKYVELRCDPISGHTALYWYRQSLGQGPEFLIYFQGTGAADDSGLPNDRFFAVRPEGSVSTLKIQRTERGDSAVYLCASSPTGGDTVWPQHFGDGTRLSIL.